The 23 T cell receptor beta chains below were found in one sample sequenced in a study of T cell repertoires in cytomegalovirus infection. In TCRdb, the reads were re-called with MiXCR into one record per CDR3 protein. The data show 300,000 or so distinct CDR3 sequences, roughly a quarter seen once. The sample taken for sequencing was PBMCs. The receptor source for this set is a human donor in good health (CMV status not recorded). Some clones in this sample may be carry-over from other donors' samples.

This clonotype was recorded at least ten times. The V and J genes are TRBV7-3 and TRBJ2-5; the match to TRBD2 covers 11 bases. Germline V gene data show CDR1 as SGHTA and CDR2 as FQGTGA. The trim removed 2 bases at V and 5 bases at J, leaving 4 bases unmatched. This CDR3 spans 15 amino acids. CDR3 amino acids: CASSLGSSGGETQYF. The CDR3 DNA reads as TGTGCCAGCAGCTTAGGGTCTAGCGGGGGGGAGACCCAGTACTTC.

CDR3 DNA sequence: TGTGCCAGCAGTGTAGACCCTCTCTCCTACGAGCAGTACTTC. Amino acid sequence: CASSVDPLSYEQYF. The chain combines TRBV2 with TRBJ2-7; no definite D call. V lost 4 bases and J lost 0, with 10 bases in between. Germline loops: CDR1 SNHLY, CDR2 FYNNEI. The length of the CDR3 is 14 residues.

The V call is TRBV30, the J call TRBJ2-1, with D possibly TRBD2 on 5 matching bases. Germline lookup yields CDR1 GTSNPN and CDR2 SVGIG (reference sequence). This CDR3 is 13 amino acids long. Trimming took off 5 bases at V and 1 base at J, with 9 bases between the two ends. Here the CDR3 reads CAWARDSYNEQFF. CDR3 bases: TGTGCCTGGGCCCGGGATTCCTACAATGAGCAGTTCTTC.

The chain has TRBV12-3 or TRBV12-4 and TRBJ1-2, with D unresolved. Trimming removed 5 bases at V and 4 bases at J, with 11 bases between. The CDR3 loop spans 13 amino acids. The CDR3 loop is CASSPGPLYGYTF. In DNA, the CDR3 is TGTGCCAGCAGTCCCGGACCGCTCTATGGCTACACCTTC.

In this sample, this clonotype turned up many times. In nucleotides, the CDR3 is TGTGCCAGCACCCTCGGCGGGAGTGGGGGAAACATTCAGTACTTC. This translates into CASTLGGSGGNIQYF. The J gene is TRBJ2-4, the V gene TRBV7-2, with 7 bases lining up with TRBD2. Germline CDR1 reads SGHTA; CDR2 reads FQGNSA. V gave up 7 bases and J gave up 6 bases; unmatched junction bases: 12. This CDR3 has 15 amino acids.

The V gene is TRBV28, the J gene TRBJ2-7, with 13 bases lining up with TRBD2. After removal of 5 bases from V and 2 bases from J, the junction contained 6 bases not matched to a gene. The CDR3 loop spans 16 amino acids. CDR1 and CDR2 (germline): MDHEN, SYDVKM. DNA of the CDR3: TGTGCCAGCAGTCTCACAGGACTAGCGGGAGCCTACGAGCAGTACTTC. Residues: CASSLTGLAGAYEQYF.

In its sample, this clonotype was seen a few times. This chain joins TRBV11-2 and TRBJ2-7; 8 bases match TRBD2. V gave up 5 bases and J gave up 2 bases; unmatched junction bases: 14. The CDR3 runs 17 residues. The germline V gene has CDR1 SGHAT and CDR2 FQNNGV. CDR3 DNA sequence: TGTGCCAGCAGCCCGGGGGGGGGCGCCGGTGGGACCTACGAGCAGTACTTC. Encoded protein: CASSPGGGAGGTYEQYF.

This clonotype was recorded at least ten times. The V gene is TRBV28, the J gene TRBJ2-3; the D gene is possibly TRBD1 (6 bases). Looked up from germline, CDR1 is MDHEN and CDR2 is SYDVKM. V was shortened by 2 bases and J by 4 bases, with 10 bases between the two germline ends. CDR3 length: 14 amino acids. The CDR3 sequence: CASSLTQGADTQYF. The CDR3 bases are TGTGCCAGCAGTTTAACACAGGGCGCAGATACGCAGTATTTT.

The chain combines TRBV7-4 with TRBJ1-6; 11 bases line up with TRBD1. The ends lost 5 bases at V and 10 bases at J; junction bases unmatched: 19. CDR3 size: 19 residues. Germline CDR1 is SGHVT and CDR2 is SQSDAQ. The CDR3 DNA reads TGTGCCAGCAGCATAATATCCGGGACAGGGGGGTTTCGCGAGTCACCCCTCCACTTT. This encodes CASSIISGTGGFRESPLHF.

The CDR3 DNA reads as TGTGCCAGCAGCGGACCGGGACTAGGGATTCCCGAGCAGTACTTC. This gives the protein CASSGPGLGIPEQYF. The J gene is TRBJ2-7, the V gene TRBV6-2 or TRBV6-3, with 8 bases identical to TRBD2. The V gene's germline CDR1 is MNHEY and CDR2 SVGEGT. The V segment lost 6 bases and the J segment 6 bases; nucleotides outside the gene matches: 13. CDR3 length: 15 amino acids.

V is TRBV15 and J is TRBJ2-7; D gene ambiguous. CDR1 and CDR2 from the germline V gene are LNHNV and YYDKDF (reference sequence). V was trimmed by 5 bases and J by 3 bases, leaving 11 bases between them. The CDR3 contains 13 residues. This CDR3 is CATSVTRFYEQYF. CDR3 nucleotides: TGTGCCACCAGCGTGACTCGATTCTACGAGCAGTACTTC.

The J gene is TRBJ2-1, the V gene TRBV5-4; no reliable D call. Germline values: CDR1 SGHNT, CDR2 YYREEE (reference sequence). The germline V and J ends were trimmed by 0 bases and 0 bases, with 7 bases remaining between them. This CDR3 spans 15 amino acids. The CDR3 sequence: CASSLDGFSYNEQFF. CDR3 nucleotides: TGTGCCAGCAGCTTGGACGGTTTCTCCTACAATGAGCAGTTCTTC.

The chain is built from TRBV7-8 and TRBJ2-7; D not resolved. This CDR3 spans 15 amino acids. Deletions cut 2 bases from V and 3 bases from J, with 14 bases between. Germline CDR1 SGHVS, CDR2 FQNEAQ. The CDR3 coding sequence is TGTGCCAGCAGCTTACTATCCCGGGCAGACTACGAGCAGTACGTC. Its translation: CASSLLSRADYEQYV.

This clonotype was detected a few times. V gene TRBV6-2 or TRBV6-3 combines with J gene TRBJ2-1; 8 bases fit TRBD2. Germline CDR1 reads MNHEY; CDR2 reads SVGEGT. The trim removed 2 bases at V and 10 bases at J, leaving 13 bases unmatched. This CDR3 has 16 amino acids. The CDR3 here is CASSYNSGPGGPEQFF. The DNA of the CDR3 is TGTGCCAGCAGTTACAATAGCGGGCCGGGGGGGCCGGAGCAGTTCTTC.

The J gene is TRBJ2-3, the V gene TRBV20-1; D is perhaps TRBD2 (6 bases). The germline gives CDR1 DFQATT, CDR2 SNEGSKA (reference sequence). The ends were cut back, 6 bases at V and 1 base at J, with 14 bases in the middle. This CDR3 has 14 amino acids. CDR3 sequence reads: CSAPTRIGTDTQYF. The CDR3 DNA sequence: TGCAGTGCCCCGACTAGGATCGGCACAGATACGCAGTATTTT.

This clonotype has at least ten counts. The chain joins TRBV7-2 to TRBJ2-3; D ambiguous. Germline CDR1 SGHTA, CDR2 FQGNSA. The CDR3 is made up of 11 amino acids. Trimming cost V 5 bases and J 4 bases, with 4 bases left between them. The CDR3 DNA is TGTGCCAGCAGCAATTCAGATACGCAGTATTTT. Its protein is CASSNSDTQYF.

This clonotype was counted only a few times. The genes are TRBV29-1 and TRBJ2-7; tentatively, D is TRBD1 (6 bases). With 3 bases removed from V and 4 bases from J, the gap between germline ends came to 10 bases. CDR1 is SQVTM and CDR2 is ANQGSEA in the germline V gene. The CDR3 has 12 amino acids. CDR3: CSVEARGYEQYF. Written as DNA, the CDR3 is TGCAGCGTTGAGGCCAGGGGTTACGAGCAGTACTTC.

The chain couples TRBV19 to TRBJ1-5, with 8 bases matching TRBD1. Per the germline V gene, CDR1 is LNHDA and CDR2 is SQIVND (reference sequence). This CDR3 comprises 15 residues. Trimming removed 4 bases from V and 7 bases from J; junction bases left unmatched: 9. The CDR3 spells CASSKSGTGNQPQHF. CDR3 bases: TGTGCCAGTAGTAAATCGGGGACAGGAAACCAGCCCCAGCATTTT.

The V and J genes are TRBV2 and TRBJ1-5; a weak D match, TRBD1 (6 bases). This CDR3 region has 18 residues. Germline V gene data show CDR1 as SNHLY and CDR2 as FYNNEI. The germline V and J ends were trimmed by 7 bases and 0 bases, with 22 bases remaining between them. The CDR3 sequence is CASNAGQLGTYSNQPQHF. CDR3 nucleotide sequence: TGTGCCAGCAACGCTGGACAGTTGGGCACATATAGCAATCAGCCCCAGCATTTT.

The V gene is TRBV27, the J gene TRBJ2-4; D is undetermined. In germline, CDR1 is MNHEY, CDR2 SMNVEV (reference sequence). CDR3 length: 14 residues. Trimming cost V 3 bases and J 2 bases, with 8 bases left between them. The CDR3 loop is CASSFLQSKNIQYF. The CDR3 DNA follows: TGTGCCAGCAGTTTTTTACAGTCCAAAAACATTCAGTACTTC.

This chain links TRBV12-3 or TRBV12-4 with TRBJ2-3; 13 nucleotides line up with TRBD2. V trimming: 5 bases; J trimming: 4 bases; junction bases outside the gene matches: 12. The CDR3 extends over 18 amino acids. The CDR3 DNA reads as TGTGCCAGCAGTCCACCGTGGACTAGCGGGAGTTCTGCAGATACGCAGTATTTT. Translating it yields CASSPPWTSGSSADTQYF.

This clonotype showed up just a few times. The V and J genes are TRBV10-3 and TRBJ1-6; no clear D. Trimming stripped 0 bases from V and 9 bases from J, with 9 bases between. Germline V gene data show CDR1 as ENHRY and CDR2 as SYGVKD. The CDR3 spans 14 residues. CDR3 region: CAISESIYSSPLHF. The CDR3 DNA reads TGTGCCATCAGTGAGTCGATTTATTCTTCACCCCTCCACTTT.

Comments on this clonotype: One junction end disagrees with the germline gene, perhaps due to a read error. The rearrangement uses TRBV28 and TRBJ2-3, with D perhaps matching TRBD2 (6 bases). This CDR3 region has 16 residues. CDR1 and CDR2 (germline): MDHEN, SYDVKM. Here the CDR3 DNA reads TGTGCCAGCACCGCCCTAGCGAGAATGAACACAGATAGGCAGTATTTT. It encodes CASTALARMNTDRQYF.